This is a list of T cell receptor beta chains from one sample in a study of identical twins. TCRdb passed the 5' RACE reads through MiXCR, listing each CDR3 protein once. The table records around 450,000 distinct CDR3 sequences, over 12% of them present only once. This sample was also put to use in a study of yellow fever vaccine responses in identical twins.

The specimen was CD4+ T cells sorted from blood. All receptors derive from a young woman in good health. Each CDR3 is given with its conserved first and last residue. A D gene is named only where the DNA matches it firmly. Clone size, where shown, is once, few, many, or a class for clones that have expanded.

TRBJ2-1	TRBV4-3	TRBD2	few	CASSQVSGRGYNEQFF	TGCGCCAGCAGCCAAGTAAGCGGGAGGGGGTACAATGAGCAGTTCTTC
TRBJ2-7	TRBV4-1	TRBD1	NA	CASSPLDRDYEQYF	TGCGCCAGCAGCCCCTTGGACAGGGACTACGAGCAGTACTTC
TRBJ2-1	TRBV5-1	NA	few	CASSLVEGNEQFF	TGCGCCAGCAGCTTGGTTGAGGGGAATGAGCAGTTCTTC
TRBJ2-7	TRBV30	NA	NA	CAWRWGYEQYF	TGTGCCTGGAGGTGGGGCTACGAGCAGTACTTC
TRBJ2-1	TRBV27	TRBD2	few	CASSLIAGDRFF	TGTGCCAGCAGTCTAATAGCGGGAGATCGGTTCTTC
TRBJ1-2	TRBV20-1	NA	few	CSASQGVDYGYTF	TGCAGTGCTTCTCAAGGGGTCGACTATGGCTACACCTTC
TRBJ2-3	TRBV7-2	TRBD2	NA	CASSFGGGGVTDTQYF	TGTGCCAGCAGCTTCGGGGGCGGGGGGGTAACAGATACGCAGTATTTT
TRBJ2-3	TRBV6-1	NA	NA	CASSRPTVLGTDTQYF	TGTGCCAGCAGTCGCCCGACAGTCCTCGGCACAGATACGCAGTATTTT
TRBJ2-2	TRBV24-1	NA	few	CATSATSGELFF	TGTGCCACCAGTGCAACATCCGGGGAGCTGTTTTTT
TRBJ2-7	TRBV6-5	NA	many	CASRGQSYEQYF	TGTGCCAGCAGAGGACAGTCCTACGAGCAGTACTTC
TRBJ2-1	TRBV5-6	NA	few	CASSGGSVYNEQFF	TGTGCCAGCAGTGGCGGGTCAGTCTACAATGAGCAGTTCTTC
TRBJ2-2	TRBV28	TRBD1	NA	CASSLLTTGQGHGELFF	TGTGCCAGCAGCCTCCTCACTACTGGACAGGGACACGGGGAGCTGTTTTTT
TRBJ2-1	TRBV16	NA	few	CASSPLGGRTSSYNEQFF	TGTGCCAGCAGCCCCCTGGGGGGTCGAACGAGCTCCTACAATGAGCAGTTCTTC
TRBJ2-7	TRBV18	TRBD1	few	CASSPYRPGTGDRYEQYF	TGTGCCAGCTCACCATACAGACCCGGGACAGGGGATAGGTACGAGCAGTACTTC
TRBJ2-7	TRBV7-2	TRBD2	NA	CASSPRPYGRIDEQYF	TGTGCCAGCAGCCCTAGGCCCTACGGGAGGATCGACGAGCAGTACTTC
TRBJ2-7	TRBV28	NA	few	CASSFGGTNSYEQYF	TGTGCCAGCAGTTTTGGCGGGACCAACTCCTACGAGCAGTACTTC
TRBJ2-1	TRBV29-1	TRBD2	few	CSVGGLAGFGEQFF	TGCAGCGTTGGGGGACTAGCGGGTTTTGGTGAGCAGTTCTTC
TRBJ2-3	TRBV14	NA	NA	CASSQDVGPSINTQYF	TGTGCCAGCAGCCAAGACGTAGGGCCTTCCATAAATACGCAGTATTTT
TRBJ2-5	TRBV15	TRBD2	few	CATSRDRGTSGQETQYF	TGTGCCACCAGCAGAGATAGAGGGACTAGCGGTCAAGAGACCCAGTACTTC
TRBJ2-3	TRBV6-5	NA	few	CASSYSSTGGTDTQYF	TGTGCCAGCAGTTACTCGAGTACAGGCGGCACAGATACGCAGTATTTT
TRBJ2-1	TRBV7-8	TRBD1	NA	CASSLLGTGYNEQFF	TGTGCCAGCAGCTTACTCGGGACAGGGTATAATGAGCAGTTCTTC